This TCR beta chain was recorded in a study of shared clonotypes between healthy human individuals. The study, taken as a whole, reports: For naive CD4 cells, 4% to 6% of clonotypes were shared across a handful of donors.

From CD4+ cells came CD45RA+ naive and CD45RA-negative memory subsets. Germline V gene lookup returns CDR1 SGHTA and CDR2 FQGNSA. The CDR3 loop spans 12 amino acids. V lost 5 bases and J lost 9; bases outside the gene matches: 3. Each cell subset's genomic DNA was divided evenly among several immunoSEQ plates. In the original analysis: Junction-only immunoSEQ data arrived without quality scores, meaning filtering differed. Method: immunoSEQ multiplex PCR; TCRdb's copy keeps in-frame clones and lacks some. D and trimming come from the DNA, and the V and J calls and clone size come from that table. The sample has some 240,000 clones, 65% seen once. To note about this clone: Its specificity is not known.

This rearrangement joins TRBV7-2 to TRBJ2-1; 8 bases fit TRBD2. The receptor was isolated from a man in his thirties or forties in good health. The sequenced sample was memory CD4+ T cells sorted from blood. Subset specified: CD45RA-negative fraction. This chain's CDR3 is CASSGAGGEQFF. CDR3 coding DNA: TGTGCCAGCAGCGGCGCGGGAGGTGAGCAGTTCTTC. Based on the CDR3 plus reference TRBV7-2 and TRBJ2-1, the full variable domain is GAGVSQSPSNKVTEKGKDVELRCDPISGHTALYWYRQSLGQGLEFLIYFQGNSAPDKSGLPSDRFSAERTGGSVSTLTIQRTQQEDSAVYLCASSGAGGEQFFGPGTRLTVL.